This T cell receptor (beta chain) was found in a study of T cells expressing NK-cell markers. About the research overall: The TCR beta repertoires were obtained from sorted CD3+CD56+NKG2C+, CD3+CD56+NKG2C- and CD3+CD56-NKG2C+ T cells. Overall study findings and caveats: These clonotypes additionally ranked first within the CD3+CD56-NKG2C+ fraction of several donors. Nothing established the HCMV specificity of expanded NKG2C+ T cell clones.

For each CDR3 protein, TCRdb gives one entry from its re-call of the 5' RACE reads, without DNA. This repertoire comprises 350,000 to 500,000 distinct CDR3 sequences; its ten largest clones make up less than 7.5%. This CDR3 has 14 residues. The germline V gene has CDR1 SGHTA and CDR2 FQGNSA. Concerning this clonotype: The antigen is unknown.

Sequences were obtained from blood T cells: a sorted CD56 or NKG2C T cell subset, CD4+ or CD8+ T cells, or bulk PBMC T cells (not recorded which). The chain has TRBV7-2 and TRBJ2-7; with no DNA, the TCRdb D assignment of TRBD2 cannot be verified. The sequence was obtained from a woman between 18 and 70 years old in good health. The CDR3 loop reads CASSLQAGSSSRYF.